This TCR beta chain was found in a study of CD8+CD57+ T cells in acquired aplastic anemia. For the study at large: DNA recovered from sorted CD4+ and CD8+ cells had a mean of 3.2 ug.

The germline gives CDR1 LNHNV, CDR2 YYDKDF (reference sequence). The CDR3 runs to 14 residues. Trimming left V 1 base short and J 8 bases short, with 12 bases between. In patients chosen for sequencing, flow cytometry had shown CD8+CD57+ cell expansion. This clonotype has just a few counts. Investigators profiled TCR beta VDJ and CDR3 from genomic DNA template. TCRdb processed the reads anew with MiXCR; each CDR3 protein has one entry. The repertoire holds approximately 170,000 distinct CDR3 sequences, with less than 50% as singletons. The sample taken for sequencing was sorted CD4+, CD8+, or CD8+CD57+ T cells (not recorded which) from PBMCs. This receptor was obtained from a human donor with aplastic anemia. V usage is TRBV15 and J usage is TRBJ2-1; TRBD1 is a possible D gene (6 bases). CDR3 in amino acids: CATSRGTGIDEQFF. CDR3 nucleotides: TGTGCCACCAGCAGAGGAACAGGGATCGATGAGCAGTTCTTC.